The T cell receptor (beta chain) under discussion was sequenced for a study of OX40 agonist ivuxolimab in advanced cancers. About the research overall: Given to patients was ivuxolimab, an agonistic anti-OX40 (CD134) antibody. Three patients had partial responses: one hepatocellular carcinoma, two cutaneous melanoma.

Study-level results: The specificity for antigen of the expanded peripheral T cells was not determined.

The protocol was immunoSEQ multiplex PCR, while the TCRdb copy is restricted to in-frame clones and leaves out a portion. Of tens of thousands of clones listed, 70% to 90% are singletons. Of note for this clone: The antigen is undetermined.

Excluded were patients having autoimmune disease history or systemic immunosuppression. CDR3 length: 11 amino acids. Trimming took 5 bases from V and 7 from J, leaving 8 bases between them. The V gene's germline CDR1 is SGHNT and CDR2 YENEEA. This TCR was recovered from an adult with an advanced solid tumor such as melanoma, head and neck, liver or kidney cancer. V is TRBV11-3 and J is TRBJ2-5, with D uncertain. The sample in question was CD4+ or CD8+ T cells sorted from blood, obtained in a trial of the OX40 agonist ivuxolimab. The CDR3 DNA is TGTGCCAGCAGCGGCGACGGGACCCAGTACTTC. This codes for CASSGDGTQYF.